Below, 29 T cell receptor beta chains from the same sample are listed, as sequenced in a study of PD-1 blockade in mismatch repair-deficient tumors. TCRdb keeps only in-frame clones here, not all; method: immunoSEQ multiplex PCR. This table has 20,000 to 30,000 clones, roughly 83% appearing once. Sequencing was performed on PBMCs, taken before pembrolizumab treatment. The receptors derive from an adult with mismatch repair-deficient cancer.

The CDR3 sequence is CASRRQGASGANVLTF. DNA of the CDR3: TGTGCCAGCAGAAGACAGGGGGCTTCTGGGGCCAACGTCCTGACTTTC. The V call is TRBV2, the J call TRBJ2-6; TRBD1 matches at 10 bases. The CDR3 runs to 16 residues. Germline-derived CDR1 and CDR2 are SNHLY and FYNNEI. Trimming removed 6 bases from V and 1 base from J; junction bases left unmatched: 3.

The chain recombines TRBV10-3 with TRBJ1-2, with TRBD1 matching 9 bases. Germline-derived CDR1 and CDR2 are ENHRY and SYGVKD. V shed 4 bases and J 2 bases; nucleotides not matched to a gene: 5. The CDR3 totals 15 residues. The CDR3 bases are TGTGCCATCAGTGGAGGGACAGGGAGGAACTATGGCTACACCTTC. It specifies CAISGGTGRNYGYTF.

This clone turned up a few times. This sequence joins TRBV9 and TRBJ1-6, with D possibly TRBD1 on 5 matching bases. Between the trimmed V and J ends, which lost 6 bases and 7 bases, there was a span of 14 bases. This CDR3 is built from 14 residues. Looked up from germline, CDR1 is SGDLS and CDR2 is YYNGEE. The CDR3 sequence: CASNRGGVNSPLHF. The CDR3 DNA reads TGTGCCAGCAACCGCGGGGGTGTGAATTCACCCCTCCACTTT.

This clone was recorded once. The J gene is TRBJ2-5, the V gene TRBV7-9, with no clear D. The CDR3 length is 12 residues. Per the germline V gene, CDR1 is SEHNR and CDR2 is FQNEAQ (reference sequence). The germline V and J ends were trimmed by 5 bases and 2 bases, with 6 bases remaining between them. The DNA for the CDR3 is TGTGCCAGCAGCGTCCTACAAGAGACCCAGTACTTC. It encodes CASSVLQETQYF.

The rearrangement links TRBV4-1 to TRBJ1-1; 8 bases align to TRBD1. Germline-derived CDR1 and CDR2 are MGHRA and YSYEKL. The CDR3 sequence is 14 residues long. V was pared by 7 bases and J by 1 base, with 5 bases of the junction left unmatched. The CDR3 sequence is CASTLGQGNTEAFF. CDR3 DNA sequence: TGCGCCAGCACGCTAGGACAGGGGAACACTGAAGCTTTCTTT.

Notes on this clone: Germline and junction disagree at one end, which may indicate a read error. The chain uses TRBV19 and TRBJ1-2; possible D gene TRBD1, 5 bases. This CDR3 is built from 16 residues. The germline gives CDR1 LNHDA, CDR2 SQIVND (reference sequence). The CDR3 reads CRNIRGPLGFLYGYTF. CDR3 nucleotides: TGCCGGAATATTAGGGGCCCACTCGGATTTTTGTATGGCTACACCTTC.

The rearrangement uses TRBV5-1 and TRBJ2-5; TRBD2 agrees at 9 bases. This CDR3 comprises 16 residues. The V and J ends lost 0 bases and 0 bases, in that order; junction bases with no gene match: 3. From germline, CDR1 is SGHRS and CDR2 YFSETQ. DNA of the CDR3: TGCGCCAGCAGCTTGGTCGCTAGCGGGAACCAAGAGACCCAGTACTTC. Its protein product is CASSLVASGNQETQYF.

The V call is TRBV7-6, the J call TRBJ1-6; D perhaps matches TRBD1 (6 bases). With 5 bases removed from V and 9 bases from J, the gap between germline ends came to 11 bases. The CDR3 sequence is 13 residues long. Germline-derived CDR1 and CDR2 are SGHVS and FNYEAQ. The chain's CDR3 is CASSPGQFSPLHF. As DNA, the CDR3 is TGTGCCAGCAGCCCTGGACAGTTTTCACCCCTCCACTTT.

This sequence joins TRBV30 and TRBJ1-5, with 7 nucleotides matching TRBD1. CDR1 is GTSNPN, CDR2 SVGIG, per germline (reference sequence). The length of the CDR3 is 14 residues. J gave up 0 bases and V 3 bases, and 2 bases lay outside the gene matches. CDR3 sequence: CAWRTGYSNQPQHF. The CDR3 DNA is TGTGCCTGGAGGACAGGGTATAGCAATCAGCCCCAGCATTTT.

This chain joins TRBV5-1 and TRBJ2-5; TRBD2 might be the D (5 bases). This CDR3 region has 15 residues. Germline V CDR1 and CDR2: SGHRS, YFSETQ. V was cut by 0 bases and J by 4 bases, with 13 bases left in between. The CDR3 protein is CASSLGRAAGETQYF. The CDR3 DNA is TGCGCCAGCAGCTTGGGAAGGGCCGCGGGAGAGACCCAGTACTTC.

V and J are TRBV6-5 and TRBJ1-1; 8 positions agree with TRBD1. V shed 5 bases, J shed 10 bases, and the junction held 9 bases outside the gene matches. Germline V lookup: CDR1 MNHEY, CDR2 SVGAGI. The CDR3 contains 13 residues. The CDR3 region is CASSPLQGGRAFF. The CDR3 region has the DNA TGTGCCAGCAGTCCCCTACAGGGGGGGCGAGCTTTCTTT.

V usage is TRBV5-6 and J usage is TRBJ2-1; TRBD2 agrees at 7 bases. CDR3 length: 14 residues. Germline assignment: CDR1 SGHDT and CDR2 YYEEEE. Trimming took 3 bases from V and 12 from J; bases not matched to a gene: 12. DNA of the CDR3: TGTGCCAGCAGCTCCGGACTAGTGGCTAGAGGGCAGTTCTTC. Its protein is CASSSGLVARGQFF.

The chain uses TRBV28 and TRBJ1-5; no firm D call. The CDR3 is 11 residues long. Germline values: CDR1 MDHEN, CDR2 SYDVKM. The V and J ends lost 6 bases and 9 bases respectively, with 9 bases between them. CDR3 nucleotide sequence: TGTGCCAGCAGATCTACGAGGCCCCAGCATTTT. It codes for CASRSTRPQHF.

The rearrangement uses TRBV28 and TRBJ1-1; 7 bases are a match to TRBD1. CDR1 is MDHEN, CDR2 SYDVKM, per germline. The V and J ends lost 7 bases and 2 bases, in that order; junction bases with no gene match: 7. The CDR3 spans 14 residues. CDR3 amino acids: CASIDGQENTEAFF. Here the CDR3 DNA reads TGTGCCAGCATTGACGGACAGGAAAACACTGAAGCTTTCTTT.

The chain has TRBV30 and TRBJ2-5, with 7 bases fitting TRBD2. Looked up from germline, CDR1 is GTSNPN and CDR2 is SVGIG (reference sequence). The length of the CDR3 is 12 residues. The V gene end was trimmed by 1 base and the J gene end by 7 bases; junction bases not matched to a gene: 3. CDR3 loop: CAWSGTGGTQYF. The DNA of the CDR3 is TGTGCCTGGAGTGGGACGGGAGGGACCCAGTACTTC. The full variable domain, rest sourced from reference TRBV30 and TRBJ2-5, is SQTIHQWPATLVQPVGSPLSLECTVEGTSNPNLYWYRQAAGRGLQLLFYSVGIGQISSEVPQNLSASRPQDRQFILSSKKLLLSDSGFYLCAWSGTGGTQYFGPGTRLLVL.

Only a few counts were recorded for this clone. The CDR3 DNA reads TGTGCCAGCAGCGCGTCCTACGAGCAGTACTTC. Protein: CASSASYEQYF. J is TRBJ2-7 and V is TRBV7-3, with no clear D. CDR3 length equals 11 residues. Germline CDR1 and CDR2: SGHTA and FQGTGA. The V gene lost 5 bases and the J gene lost 1 base, with 3 bases spanning the gap.

The chain employs TRBV7-8 and TRBJ2-3; TRBD1 is a possible D gene (6 bases). From germline, CDR1 is SGHVS and CDR2 FQNEAQ. CDR3 length: 14 amino acids. The ends were cut back, 2 bases at V and 5 bases at J, with 11 bases in the middle. The CDR3 DNA reads as TGTGCCAGCAGCTTAACGCAGGGGTTAGATACGCAGTATTTT. Amino acid sequence: CASSLTQGLDTQYF.

The CDR3 DNA reads TGTGCCAGCAGCTTAGCCGCGACTCCCTATGGCTACACCTTC. Translation gives CASSLAATPYGYTF. The chain has TRBV11-2 and TRBJ1-2; D is undetermined. The CDR3 has 14 residues. Trimming removed 1 base from V and 4 bases from J, with 10 bases in between. Germline CDR1 SGHAT, CDR2 FQNNGV.

The chain uses TRBV6-4 and TRBJ2-3; 11 nucleotides align to TRBD2. Trimming cost V 0 bases and J 2 bases; bases outside gene matches: 7. The CDR3 sequence is 18 residues long. Germline V gene sequence: CDR1 MRHNA, CDR2 SNTAGT. The CDR3 spells CASSDSVLAGGTTDTQYF. The CDR3 DNA reads TGTGCCAGCAGTGACTCGGTGCTAGCGGGAGGTACCACAGATACGCAGTATTTT.

This clone was seen a single time. The V call is TRBV28, the J call TRBJ2-5; tentatively, D is TRBD1 (6 bases). Germline V gives CDR1 MDHEN, CDR2 SYDVKM. The germline V and J ends were trimmed by 2 bases and 4 bases, with 11 bases remaining between them. The CDR3 is 14 residues long. Written as DNA, the CDR3 is TGTGCCAGCAGTTTAAGGGACATGGGAGAGACCCAGTACTTC. Translated, it gives CASSLRDMGETQYF.

In its sample, this clone was seen once. The J gene is TRBJ2-2, the V gene TRBV23-1; 16 bases agree with TRBD2. TRBV23-1 qualifies as an ORF whose function is uncertain. V lost 0 bases and J lost 5; bases outside the gene matches: 6. CDR3 size: 19 residues. The CDR3 reads CASSQSGTSGRATTGELFF. The CDR3 nucleotides read TGCGCCAGCAGTCAATCGGGGACTAGCGGGAGGGCCACTACCGGGGAGCTGTTTTTT.

The gene calls are TRBV5-1 and TRBJ2-1; TRBD2 aligns across 10 bases. The CDR3 has 17 residues. Germline values: CDR1 SGHRS, CDR2 YFSETQ. V shed 0 bases and J 9 bases; nucleotides not matched to a gene: 12. The CDR3 DNA follows: TGCGCCAGCAGCTTGGCCCCGGGACTAGCGTCCCCGGGTGAGCAGTTCTTC. Amino acids: CASSLAPGLASPGEQFF.

The V and J genes are TRBV2 and TRBJ1-2, with D uncertain. The germline CDR1 and CDR2 sequences are SNHLY and FYNNEI. CDR3 size: 13 residues. Between the trimmed V and J ends, which lost 3 bases and 4 bases, there was a span of 9 bases. The CDR3 sequence is CASSDAAGYGYTF. Here the CDR3 DNA reads TGTGCCAGCAGTGACGCGGCGGGCTATGGCTACACCTTC.

The chain couples TRBV7-3 to TRBJ2-7, with 9 positions matching TRBD1. V gave up 4 bases and J gave up 2 bases; unmatched junction bases: 3. There are 14 residues in the CDR3. Per the germline V gene, CDR1 is SGHTA and CDR2 is FQGTGA. The CDR3 DNA reads as TGTGCCAGCAGCTCCGGGACAGGGACCTACGAGCAGTACTTC. This gives the protein CASSSGTGTYEQYF.

The chain carries TRBV6-5 and TRBJ1-2; D is possibly TRBD1 (6 bases). Per germline, CDR1 MNHEY and CDR2 SVGAGI. Trimming left V 0 bases short and J 1 base short, with 12 bases between. The CDR3 is 16 residues long. In DNA, the CDR3 is TGTGCCAGCAGTTACTCGAGAACAGGGAGTAACTATGGCTACACCTTC. This gives the protein CASSYSRTGSNYGYTF.

In its sample, this clone was seen a few times. The chain uses TRBV28 and TRBJ2-7, with D maybe TRBD1 (5 bases). With 2 bases removed from V and 3 bases from J, the gap between germline ends came to 8 bases. The CDR3 extends over 13 amino acids. Looked up from germline, CDR1 is MDHEN and CDR2 is SYDVKM. CDR3: CASSLRQNYEQYF. CDR3 DNA sequence: TGTGCCAGCAGTTTACGACAGAACTACGAGCAGTACTTC.

The V call is TRBV5-1, the J call TRBJ2-3; no clear D gene. The germline V and J ends were trimmed by 3 bases and 0 bases, with 11 bases remaining between them. The germline CDR1 and CDR2 sequences are SGHRS and YFSETQ. This CDR3 has 15 amino acids. The CDR3 sequence: CASSYGALSTDTQYF. The CDR3 DNA is TGCGCCAGCAGCTATGGAGCGTTAAGCACAGATACGCAGTATTTT.

This clone was picked up a small number of times. V is TRBV28 and J is TRBJ1-2; 7 positions agree with TRBD1. The V and J ends lost 3 bases and 5 bases, in that order; junction bases with no gene match: 0. This CDR3 has 12 amino acids. In germline, CDR1 is MDHEN, CDR2 SYDVKM. In DNA, the CDR3 is TGTGCCAGCAGTTTGACAGGGTATGGCTACACCTTC. Translating it yields CASSLTGYGYTF.

This sequence joins TRBV18 and TRBJ1-1; a weak D match, TRBD1 (5 bases). The CDR3 length is 13 residues. The V and J ends lost 6 bases and 1 base respectively, with 9 bases between them. Germline CDR1 KGHSH, CDR2 LQKENI. As DNA, the CDR3 is TGTGCCAGCTCGGAAGGACAGAACACTGAAGCTTTCTTT. Protein: CASSEGQNTEAFF. The full variable domain, with the rest looked up from reference TRBV18 and TRBJ1-1, is NAGVMQNPRHLVRRRGQEARLRCSPMKGHSHVYWYRQLPEEGLKFMVYLQKENIIDESGMPKERFSAEFPKEGPSILRIQQVVRGDSAAYFCASSEGQNTEAFFGQGTRLTVV.